This TCR beta chain was documented in a study of beta chain features in type 1 diabetes. Findings and limits, study-wide: All four CD4+ subsets of Type 1 diabetes patients contained TCRB CDR3s that were moderately but significantly shorter. PCR might favor shorter templates, equally in patients and controls. Researchers reported that naive, central memory and Treg TCRB repertoires appeared more similar in patients than in healthy donors.

Turning to this clone: Its antigen is currently unknown.

The V end was cut by 2 bases, the J end by 4 bases, with 8 bases between. CDR1 and CDR2 from the germline V gene are SGHRS and YFSETQ. The CDR3 covers 13 residues. Sequenced material consisted of expressed TCRB transcripts (all of the isolated RNA was reverse transcribed). Clones were read by immunoSEQ multiplex PCR, and TCRdb kept only the in-frame ones, dropping some. The table lists more than 100,000 clones, approximately 10% of them singletons. Material: central memory CD4+ T cells from blood. This clonotype was obtained from a man aged 25 to 40 with type 1 diabetes. This chain links TRBV5-1 with TRBJ2-3; tentatively, D is TRBD1 (6 bases). This chain's CDR3 is CASSFKGADTQYF. The DNA for the CDR3 is TGCGCCAGCAGCTTCAAGGGGGCAGATACGCAGTATTTT.